This is a list of T cell receptor beta chains from one sample in a study of blood T cell repertoires in COVID-19. Measured with immunoSEQ multiplex PCR; TCRdb has only the in-frame clones, and not every one. The table has nearly 250,000 clones, almost 85% seen once. The source material was PBMCs or T cells enriched from blood (not recorded which). These receptors were collected from a woman aged 45-65 years with acute COVID-19. CDR3s include the opening cysteine and the closing phenylalanine or tryptophan. A D gene is named only where the DNA matches it firmly. The size of a clone is reported for some rows only, either as once, few or many, or as a class for expanded clones.

J gene: TRBJ2-7
clone size: NA
V gene: TRBV7-2
D gene: TRBD1
CDR3 DNA: TGTGCCAGCAGCCCGACCGGACAGGGGGCCTCGTACGAGCAGTACTTC
CDR3 protein: CASSPTGQGASYEQYF

J gene: TRBJ2-4
clone size: NA
V gene: TRBV7-9
D gene: TRBD1
CDR3 DNA: TGTGCCAGCAGCGTACAAACGGGACAGGGATCAAAAAACATTCAGTACTTC
CDR3 protein: CASSVQTGQGSKNIQYF

J gene: TRBJ2-5
clone size: NA
V gene: TRBV5-1
D gene: NA
CDR3 DNA: TGCGCCAGCAGCTTGGTACAGGGACAAGAGACCCAGTACTTC
CDR3 protein: CASSLVQGQETQYF

J gene: TRBJ2-7
clone size: NA
V gene: TRBV20-1
D gene: NA
CDR3 DNA: TGCAGTGCCTCTAGTTACGAGCAGTACTTC
CDR3 protein: CSASSYEQYF

J gene: TRBJ1-1
clone size: NA
V gene: TRBV4-3
D gene: NA
CDR3 DNA: TGCGCCAGCAGCCAGAGTACAGGGTCCCTTTCTGAAGCTTTCTTT
CDR3 protein: CASSQSTGSLSEAFF

J gene: TRBJ1-2
clone size: NA
V gene: TRBV28
D gene: NA
CDR3 DNA: TGTGCCAGCAGTTTAGGAGCTAACTATGGCTACACCTTC
CDR3 protein: CASSLGANYGYTF

J gene: TRBJ1-4
clone size: NA
V gene: TRBV7-9
D gene: NA
CDR3 DNA: TGTGCCAGCAGCTTAGGTCAGGGGAATAATGAAAAACTGTTTTTT
CDR3 protein: CASSLGQGNNEKLFF

J gene: TRBJ1-2
clone size: NA
V gene: TRBV19
D gene: TRBD1
CDR3 DNA: TGTGCCAGTAGTATACAGGGGGTTAACTATGGCTACACCTTC
CDR3 protein: CASSIQGVNYGYTF

J gene: TRBJ2-5
clone size: few
V gene: TRBV9
D gene: NA
CDR3 DNA: TGTGCCAGCAGTTCCTCGGGGAGCCAAGAGACCCAGTACTTC
CDR3 protein: CASSSSGSQETQYF

J gene: TRBJ1-1
clone size: NA
V gene: TRBV12-5
D gene: NA
CDR3 DNA: TGTGCTAGTGGTTTGTTAACAGGGTTAGCTTTCTTT
CDR3 protein: CASGLLTGLAFF

J gene: TRBJ2-7
clone size: NA
V gene: TRBV5-1
D gene: NA
CDR3 DNA: TGCGCCAGCAGCTTGGCCACAGGGAAATCCTACGAGCAGTACTTC
CDR3 protein: CASSLATGKSYEQYF

J gene: TRBJ1-2
clone size: NA
V gene: TRBV5-1
D gene: NA
CDR3 DNA: TGCGCCAGCAGCTTCCGGGACACCTGGAGCTACACCTTC
CDR3 protein: CASSFRDTWSYTF

J gene: TRBJ2-5
clone size: NA
V gene: TRBV5-1
D gene: TRBD1
CDR3 DNA: TGCGCCAGCAGCTTGGGGGGACAGGTCCTGGGACAGTACTTC
CDR3 protein: CASSLGGQVLGQYF

J gene: TRBJ2-7
clone size: NA
V gene: TRBV30
D gene: NA
CDR3 DNA: TGTGCCTGGAGCCCGCGGGACGGCCAGCACTACTTC
CDR3 protein: CAWSPRDGQHYF

J gene: TRBJ2-1
clone size: NA
V gene: TRBV15
D gene: NA
CDR3 DNA: TGTGCCACCAGCATTTTCCCCGACACACACTCCTACAATGAGCAGTTCTTC
CDR3 protein: CATSIFPDTHSYNEQFF

J gene: TRBJ2-1
clone size: few
V gene: TRBV5-1
D gene: NA
CDR3 DNA: TGCGCCAGCAGCTTGGATAGCTCCTACAATGAGCAGTTCTTC
CDR3 protein: CASSLDSSYNEQFF

J gene: TRBJ1-1
clone size: NA
V gene: TRBV5-1
D gene: TRBD1
CDR3 DNA: TGCGCCAGCAGCCCGATCCGACAGGGGATAGGGAACACTGAAGCTTTCTTT
CDR3 protein: CASSPIRQGIGNTEAFF

J gene: TRBJ2-5
clone size: NA
V gene: TRBV25-1
D gene: NA
CDR3 DNA: TGTGCCAGCAGTGCGCGGGGTCCCAGGGGGGAGACCCAGTACTTC
CDR3 protein: CASSARGPRGETQYF

J gene: TRBJ2-3
clone size: NA
V gene: TRBV18
D gene: TRBD2
CDR3 DNA: TGTGCCAGCTCACCCCAATCGGGGGGGTATGTCGGGACAGATACGCAGTATTTT
CDR3 protein: CASSPQSGGYVGTDTQYF

J gene: TRBJ1-4
clone size: NA
V gene: TRBV5-1
D gene: TRBD1
CDR3 DNA: TGCGCCAGCAGCTTGCTTGGACAGGGTAATGAAAAACTGTTTTTT
CDR3 protein: CASSLLGQGNEKLFF

J gene: TRBJ1-1
clone size: NA
V gene: TRBV19
D gene: NA
CDR3 DNA: TGTGCCAGTAGTAAATCCAGGGTCAGCCTTGAAGCTTTCTTT
CDR3 protein: CASSKSRVSLEAFF

J gene: TRBJ1-2
clone size: NA
V gene: TRBV19
D gene: NA
CDR3 DNA: TGTGCCAGTAGTATCGGGGGAGATGGAGGCTACACCTTC
CDR3 protein: CASSIGGDGGYTF

J gene: TRBJ2-7
clone size: NA
V gene: TRBV5-1
D gene: NA
CDR3 DNA: TGCGCCAGCTCCCTGACTACCTTCTACGAGCAGTACTTC
CDR3 protein: CASSLTTFYEQYF

J gene: TRBJ2-1
clone size: NA
V gene: TRBV3-1/TRBV3-2
D gene: TRBD2
CDR3 DNA: TGTGCCAGCAGCAACAGCGGGGGGGCAGGTGAGCAGTTCTTC
CDR3 protein: CASSNSGGAGEQFF

J gene: TRBJ1-6
clone size: NA
V gene: TRBV3-1/TRBV3-2
D gene: TRBD1
CDR3 DNA: TGTGCCAGCAGCCAAGGACAGGGGAATTCACCCCTCCACTTT
CDR3 protein: CASSQGQGNSPLHF

J gene: TRBJ1-4
clone size: NA
V gene: TRBV5-1
D gene: TRBD1
CDR3 DNA: TGCGCCAGCAGCCGGGGACAGGGGGATGAAAAACTGTTTTTT
CDR3 protein: CASSRGQGDEKLFF

J gene: TRBJ1-2
clone size: NA
V gene: TRBV2
D gene: NA
CDR3 DNA: TGTGCCAGACTTTGCTGGGGGCCCCATTATGGCTACACCTTC
CDR3 protein: CARLCWGPHYGYTF

J gene: TRBJ1-3
clone size: few
V gene: TRBV5-6
D gene: TRBD1
CDR3 DNA: TGTGCCAGCAGCTGGACAGGGTCGGGAAACACCATATATTTT
CDR3 protein: CASSWTGSGNTIYF

J gene: TRBJ1-2
clone size: NA
V gene: TRBV7-9
D gene: TRBD1
CDR3 DNA: TGTGCCAGCAGCTTGCAGATCGGGACAGGGGATGGCTACACCTTC
CDR3 protein: CASSLQIGTGDGYTF

J gene: TRBJ2-3
clone size: NA
V gene: TRBV30
D gene: NA
CDR3 DNA: TGTGCCTGGACCGGGGGAATCAACACAGATACGCAGTATTTT
CDR3 protein: CAWTGGINTDTQYF

J gene: TRBJ1-1
clone size: NA
V gene: TRBV5-4
D gene: NA
CDR3 DNA: TGTGCCAGCAGCTTGGGGGGGCCAGGGACTGAAGCTTTCTTT
CDR3 protein: CASSLGGPGTEAFF

J gene: TRBJ2-7
clone size: NA
V gene: TRBV6-5
D gene: NA
CDR3 DNA: TGTGCCAGCAGGCAGACAGGAGTATACGAGCAGTACTTC
CDR3 protein: CASRQTGVYEQYF

J gene: TRBJ2-3
clone size: NA
V gene: TRBV7-2
D gene: TRBD2
CDR3 DNA: TGTGCCAGCGGGGGGGTGACAGATACGCAGTATTTT
CDR3 protein: CASGGVTDTQYF

J gene: TRBJ1-2
clone size: NA
V gene: TRBV2
D gene: NA
CDR3 DNA: TGTGCCAGCCCAAAACAGGTCCCCGTTGGGAACTATGGCTACACCTTC
CDR3 protein: CASPKQVPVGNYGYTF

J gene: TRBJ1-1
clone size: NA
V gene: TRBV19
D gene: NA
CDR3 DNA: TGTGCCAGTAGGCCGTTTAAAATAGGGGTTTCGAACACTGAAGCTTTCTTT
CDR3 protein: CASRPFKIGVSNTEAFF

J gene: TRBJ2-5
clone size: NA
V gene: TRBV7-8
D gene: NA
CDR3 DNA: TGTGCCAGCAGCCTCAGGGAAGAGACCCAGTACTTC
CDR3 protein: CASSLREETQYF

J gene: TRBJ1-6
clone size: few
V gene: TRBV30
D gene: TRBD1
CDR3 DNA: TGTGCCTGGAGTTCTCAGGGGGCCCCTTTTTATTCACCCCTCCACTTT
CDR3 protein: CAWSSQGAPFYSPLHF

J gene: TRBJ2-1
clone size: NA
V gene: TRBV5-1
D gene: TRBD2
CDR3 DNA: TGCGCCAGCAGACCTTTGGCGGGACTAGGGACCTACAATGAGCAGTTCTTC
CDR3 protein: CASRPLAGLGTYNEQFF

J gene: TRBJ1-2
clone size: NA
V gene: TRBV10-3
D gene: NA
CDR3 DNA: TGTGCCATCAGTGAATGGAAGGGGGAAGCTAACTATGGCTACACCTTC
CDR3 protein: CAISEWKGEANYGYTF

J gene: TRBJ1-4
clone size: few
V gene: TRBV7-9
D gene: NA
CDR3 DNA: TGTGCCAGCAGCTTAGGGGGGGAGAAGAGTGAAAAACTGTTTTTT
CDR3 protein: CASSLGGEKSEKLFF

J gene: TRBJ2-3
clone size: NA
V gene: TRBV5-1
D gene: NA
CDR3 DNA: TGCGCCAGCAGCTTGGATCTAGCCACAGATACGCAGTATTTT
CDR3 protein: CASSLDLATDTQYF

J gene: TRBJ1-5
clone size: NA
V gene: TRBV4-3
D gene: TRBD1
CDR3 DNA: TGCGCCAGCAGCCAAGATCTACAGGGGGACAATCAGCCCCAGCATTTT
CDR3 protein: CASSQDLQGDNQPQHF

J gene: TRBJ2-6
clone size: NA
V gene: TRBV9
D gene: TRBD1
CDR3 DNA: TGTGCCAGCAGCGTACAGGGACAGGGGTATGGTGGGGCCAACGTCCTGACTTTC
CDR3 protein: CASSVQGQGYGGANVLTF

J gene: TRBJ1-2
clone size: few
V gene: TRBV19
D gene: NA
CDR3 DNA: TGTGCCAGTAAAACGACAGGCACCGCCCAGGGGGGCTACACCTTC
CDR3 protein: CASKTTGTAQGGYTF